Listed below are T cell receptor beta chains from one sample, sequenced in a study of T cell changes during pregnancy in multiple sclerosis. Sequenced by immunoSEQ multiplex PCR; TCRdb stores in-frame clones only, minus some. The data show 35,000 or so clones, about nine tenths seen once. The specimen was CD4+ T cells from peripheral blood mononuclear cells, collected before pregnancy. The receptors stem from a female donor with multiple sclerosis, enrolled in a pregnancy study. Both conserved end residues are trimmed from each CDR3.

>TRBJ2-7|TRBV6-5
ASRTSAGEQY
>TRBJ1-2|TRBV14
ASSQASHYGYT
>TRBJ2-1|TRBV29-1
SVVGEGLYNEQF
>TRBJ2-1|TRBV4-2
ASSQVTGGPGEQF
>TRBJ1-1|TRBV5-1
ASSGQGASVNTEAF
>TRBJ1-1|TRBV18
ASSLSLIPGEDAF
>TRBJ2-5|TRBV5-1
ASSGGAQETQY
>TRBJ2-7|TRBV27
ASSLEQPGQSLGYEQY
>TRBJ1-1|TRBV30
ARQGLRGEDTEAF
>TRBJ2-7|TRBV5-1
ASSFSLGGRDYEQY
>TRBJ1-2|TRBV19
ASSMGQGTYGYT
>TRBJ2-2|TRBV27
ASSPSGAAGELF
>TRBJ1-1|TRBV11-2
ASSSQGARAF
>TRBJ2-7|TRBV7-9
ASSSDREAYEQY
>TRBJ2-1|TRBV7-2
ASSLRSSVNEQF
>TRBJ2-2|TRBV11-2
ASSSVGTGIGELF